This T cell receptor beta chain came from a study of cytomegalovirus exposure and HLA in healthy donors. Study overall: In a later analysis, it was reported that the roughly 130 validation repertoires had been produced on the same platform as the roughly 700 repertoires belonging to the first cohort. General study points: Specific recognition of CMV antigens was confirmed in vitro for a few chains (all CMV-associated). Diagnosis of cytomegalovirus status made by the classifier reportedly showed high specificity and sensitivity.

Clones were sequenced by immunoSEQ multiplex PCR, and TCRdb holds only the in-frame ones, with some missing. The sample consists of about 190,000 clones, 86% of them appearing once. Comment on this clone: What it recognizes is unknown.

Among the approximately 110 subjects of the validation cohort, separate from the roughly 670-subject first cohort, were the donors. This CDR3 has 14 residues. V lost 4 bases and J lost 1; bases outside the gene matches: 2. CDR1 is SQVTM, CDR2 ANQGSEA, per germline. The chain combines TRBV29-1 with TRBJ2-5, with TRBD2 matching over 11 bases. What was sequenced was PBMCs. The sequence came from a woman aged 18-29 years in good health and CMV-seronegative. CDR3 in DNA: TGCAGCGTTGGACTAGCGGGGTTCCAAGAGACCCAGTACTTC. Translation: CSVGLAGFQETQYF.